These T cell receptor beta chains were read from a single sample in a study of blood T cell repertoires in COVID-19. The method was immunoSEQ multiplex PCR; TCRdb's version includes in-frame clones alone and lacks a portion of them. The data hold a few hundred thousand clones, with approximately 91% observed a single time. The sample consisted of peripheral blood. These receptors all stem from a person aged 18-29 years with COVID-19, enrolled during active disease. CDR3s include the opening cysteine and the closing phenylalanine or tryptophan. Each record gives: CDR3 protein, V gene, CDR3 length, J gene.

cdr3_aa: CASSTRGMMNNEQFF; v_call: TRBV5-4; cdr3_length: 15; j_call: TRBJ2-1
cdr3_aa: CASSSGTIFYEQYF; v_call: TRBV6-2/TRBV6-3; cdr3_length: 14; j_call: TRBJ2-7
cdr3_aa: CASSLTGTGGMGTEAFF; v_call: TRBV5-1; cdr3_length: 17; j_call: TRBJ1-1
cdr3_aa: CASSVDSSGYEQYF; v_call: TRBV25-1; cdr3_length: 14; j_call: TRBJ2-7
cdr3_aa: CASTNYRADQPQHF; v_call: TRBV6-5; cdr3_length: 14; j_call: TRBJ1-5
cdr3_aa: CASSSSAGAETQYF; v_call: TRBV5-6; cdr3_length: 14; j_call: TRBJ2-5
cdr3_aa: CASSAGSTDTQYF; v_call: TRBV2; cdr3_length: 13; j_call: TRBJ2-3
cdr3_aa: CASSYADMNTEAFF; v_call: TRBV6-5; cdr3_length: 14; j_call: TRBJ1-1
cdr3_aa: CSVEAPSGSYEQYF; v_call: TRBV29-1; cdr3_length: 14; j_call: TRBJ2-7
cdr3_aa: CASSSSTGVLTYEQYF; v_call: TRBV6-6; cdr3_length: 16; j_call: TRBJ2-7
cdr3_aa: CASSNSDRGNNQPQHF; v_call: TRBV19; cdr3_length: 16; j_call: TRBJ1-5
cdr3_aa: CASSPGGSNQPQHF; v_call: TRBV18; cdr3_length: 14; j_call: TRBJ1-5
cdr3_aa: CASSQGTFEGELFF; v_call: TRBV3-1/TRBV3-2; cdr3_length: 14; j_call: TRBJ2-2
cdr3_aa: CASSQVGSSYNSPLHF; v_call: TRBV14; cdr3_length: 16; j_call: TRBJ1-6
cdr3_aa: CASSRSTQGDYQPQHF; v_call: TRBV23-1; cdr3_length: 16; j_call: TRBJ1-5
cdr3_aa: CASSMAPGLASGEQFF; v_call: TRBV19; cdr3_length: 16; j_call: TRBJ2-1